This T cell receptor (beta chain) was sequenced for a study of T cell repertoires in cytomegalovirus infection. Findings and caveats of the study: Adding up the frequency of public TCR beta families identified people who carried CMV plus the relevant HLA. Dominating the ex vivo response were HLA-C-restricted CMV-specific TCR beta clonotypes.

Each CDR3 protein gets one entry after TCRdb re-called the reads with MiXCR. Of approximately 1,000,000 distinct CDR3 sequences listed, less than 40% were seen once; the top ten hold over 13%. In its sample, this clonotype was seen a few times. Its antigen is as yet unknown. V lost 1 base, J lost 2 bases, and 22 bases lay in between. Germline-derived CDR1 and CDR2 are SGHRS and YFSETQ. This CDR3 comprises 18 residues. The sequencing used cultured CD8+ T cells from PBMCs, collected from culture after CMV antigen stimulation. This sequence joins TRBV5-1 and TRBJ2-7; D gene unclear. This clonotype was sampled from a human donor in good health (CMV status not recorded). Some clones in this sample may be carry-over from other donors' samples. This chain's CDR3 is CASSLRSRTEMSTYEQYV. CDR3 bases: TGCGCCAGCAGCTTGAGGTCGCGAACCGAGATGTCGACCTACGAGCAGTACGTC.